A single sample is the source of the 29 T cell receptor beta chains below, sequenced in a study of shared clonotypes between healthy human individuals. Using immunoSEQ multiplex PCR, the repertoire was profiled, and TCRdb retains in-frame clones only, with some absent. This table holds about 1.5 million clones, approximately 98% found once. Sequencing was done on a sample of naive CD4+ T cells sorted from blood. Subset described: CD45RA+ positively selected. These receptors were collected from a man aged 25-45 years in good health.

The chain uses TRBV4-2 and TRBJ2-3; perhaps TRBD1 as D (6 bases). The V end lost 0 bases, the J end lost 6 bases, and 19 bases lay between the germline ends. The CDR3 extends over 17 amino acids. Germline V lookup: CDR1 LGHNA, CDR2 YNFKEQ. The CDR3 loop is CASSQEAMGRGTDTQYF. CDR3 in DNA: TGTGCCAGCAGCCAAGAGGCAATGGGAAGGGGGACGGATACGCAGTATTTT.

The chain uses TRBV6-5 and TRBJ2-3, with TRBD2 matching over 7 bases. This CDR3 has 16 amino acids. Germline V lookup: CDR1 MNHEY, CDR2 SVGAGI. The junction had 12 bases not matched to a gene; V was cut back by 4 bases and J by 5 bases. The CDR3 loop is CASSWEKSGNGDTQYF. CDR3 nucleotides: TGTGCCAGCAGTTGGGAAAAAAGCGGGAATGGAGATACGCAGTATTTT.

The gene calls are TRBV19 and TRBJ2-7; D is uncertain. CDR3 length: 12 residues. Looked up from germline, CDR1 is LNHDA and CDR2 is SQIVND (reference sequence). The V gene lost 6 bases and the J gene lost 3 bases, with 9 bases spanning the gap. The CDR3 reads CASRANGYEQYF. CDR3 DNA sequence: TGTGCCAGTAGGGCAAACGGCTACGAGCAGTACTTC.

As DNA, the CDR3 is TGTGCCATCACTCCGGGACAGGGTGACAGCGGCGAGCAGTACTTC. It codes for CAITPGQGDSGEQYF. The chain joins TRBV10-3 to TRBJ2-7; 9 bases match TRBD1. V lost 7 bases, J lost 6 bases, and 13 bases stayed unmatched. This CDR3 has 15 residues. Germline assignment: CDR1 ENHRY and CDR2 SYGVKD.

The chain has TRBV18 and TRBJ1-1, with D perhaps matching TRBD1 (5 bases). V was cut by 9 bases and J by 7 bases, with 15 bases left in between. Germline CDR1 and CDR2: KGHSH and LQKENI. The CDR3 sequence is 12 residues long. The CDR3: CASSGTLVEAFF. The CDR3 bases are TGTGCCAGTTCCGGGACGCTGGTTGAAGCTTTCTTT.

This chain links TRBV28 with TRBJ1-4; D remains unclear. V gave up 5 bases and J gave up 0 bases, with 19 bases separating them. This CDR3 comprises 18 residues. Germline V gene sequence: CDR1 MDHEN, CDR2 SYDVKM. The CDR3 DNA reads as TGTGCCAGCAGTGCTGGGAGGACCGCTTTTGCAACTAATGAAAAACTGTTTTTT. It encodes CASSAGRTAFATNEKLFF.

Regarding this clone: The sample carries other DNA sequences with the same CDR3. The CDR3 sequence: CASSGTGAETQYF. The CDR3 DNA is TGTGCCAGCAGTGGGACAGGCGCGGAGACCCAGTACTTC. The chain has TRBV2 and TRBJ2-5; 7 nucleotides match TRBD1. With 4 bases clipped from V and 5 bases from J, the junction kept 4 bases outside the gene matches. There are 13 residues in the CDR3. Germline V gene lookup returns CDR1 SNHLY and CDR2 FYNNEI.

The V gene is TRBV28, the J gene TRBJ2-7; D assignment may be TRBD1 or TRBD2 (7 bases each). The length of the CDR3 is 16 residues. CDR1 MDHEN and CDR2 SYDVKM come from the germline V gene. V lost 2 bases and J 5 bases, leaving 19 bases between the germline ends. In DNA form, the CDR3 reads TGTGCCAGCAGTTTAGCTGGACAGGCCCGGGGGGACGAGCAGTACTTC. Translating it yields CASSLAGQARGDEQYF.

The rearrangement uses TRBV5-1 and TRBJ2-5; D perhaps matches TRBD2 (6 bases). Looked up from germline, CDR1 is SGHRS and CDR2 is YFSETQ. The CDR3 runs to 13 residues. V was trimmed by 5 bases and J by 2 bases, leaving 10 bases between them. In nucleotides, the CDR3 is TGCGCCAGCAGTGGTAGCGGTCAAGAGACCCAGTACTTC. It specifies CASSGSGQETQYF. Filled out from reference TRBV5-1 and TRBJ2-5, the complete variable domain reads KAGVTQTPRYLIKTRGQQVTLSCSPISGHRSVSWYQQTPGQGLQFLFEYFSETQRNKGNFPGRFSGRQFSNSRSEMNVSTLELGDSALYLCASSGSGQETQYFGPGTRLLVL.

The V gene is TRBV29-1, the J gene TRBJ2-4, with TRBD2 matching over 12 bases. Germline CDR1 SQVTM, CDR2 ANQGSEA. There are 15 residues in the CDR3. Losses at the gene ends were 7 bases for V and 0 bases for J; bases not matched to a gene: 4. Written as DNA, the CDR3 is TGCAGCGCCCGACTAGCGGGAGAAGCCAAAAACATTCAGTACTTC. It specifies CSARLAGEAKNIQYF.

The chain carries TRBV29-1 and TRBJ2-3, with D perhaps assigned TRBD1 or TRBD2 (5 bases each). This CDR3 region has 14 residues. Looked up from germline, CDR1 is SQVTM and CDR2 is ANQGSEA. V lost 3 bases and J lost 1, with 11 bases in between. CDR3: CSVDGGVRTDTQYF. In nucleotides, the CDR3 is TGCAGCGTTGATGGGGGTGTGCGCACAGATACGCAGTATTTT.

This clone was detected only once. The genes are TRBV2 and TRBJ1-4; 7 bases align to TRBD1. The CDR3 has 15 residues. Per germline, CDR1 SNHLY and CDR2 FYNNEI. The trim removed 4 bases at V and 7 bases at J, leaving 9 bases unmatched. This CDR3 is CASSAVTGVGEKLFF. The CDR3 DNA follows: TGTGCCAGCAGTGCAGTTACAGGGGTGGGTGAAAAACTGTTTTTT.

V gene TRBV9 combines with J gene TRBJ1-5; TRBD1 agrees at 7 bases. The V and J ends lost 2 bases and 4 bases, in that order; junction bases with no gene match: 3. The length of the CDR3 is 14 residues. Germline CDR1 and CDR2: SGDLS and YYNGEE. The CDR3 nucleotides are TGTGCCAGCAGCGTCGGGACAGAGAATCAGCCCCAGCATTTT. It translates to CASSVGTENQPQHF.

The gene calls are TRBV28 and TRBJ1-4; D might be TRBD1 (6 bases). CDR1 is MDHEN and CDR2 is SYDVKM in the germline V gene. Trimming shortened V by 5 bases and J by 14 bases, and 15 bases separated the two germline ends. CDR3 size: 12 residues. The CDR3 here is CASSTGPVHLFF. CDR3 sequence (DNA): TGTGCCAGCAGTACAGGGCCGGTTCACCTGTTTTTT.

The CDR3 DNA reads TGTGCCAGCAGAACTACAGGGATCGGAAACACCATATATTTT. This gives the protein CASRTTGIGNTIYF. The rearrangement joins TRBV6-5 to TRBJ1-3, with D perhaps TRBD1 (6 bases). Germline-derived CDR1 and CDR2 are MNHEY and SVGAGI. This CDR3 spans 14 amino acids. V was clipped by 6 bases and J by 4 bases, with 13 bases between them.

This clone was recorded only once. The chain joins TRBV5-3 to TRBJ1-4; perhaps TRBD1 as D (6 bases). TRBV5-3 is an ORF, and what it does is uncertain. The V end lost 2 bases, the J end lost 2 bases, and 22 bases lay between the germline ends. This CDR3 has 19 residues. DNA of the CDR3: TGTGCCAGAAGCTTAAAGACCGGGGGCCTTTACCCGACTAATGAAAAACTGTTTTTT. It specifies CARSLKTGGLYPTNEKLFF.

J is TRBJ1-2 and V is TRBV2; tentatively, D is TRBD1 (5 bases). CDR1 and CDR2 (germline): SNHLY, FYNNEI. The length of the CDR3 is 14 residues. Between the trimmed V and J ends, which lost 6 bases and 7 bases, there was a span of 18 bases. The CDR3 sequence is CASSGARGASGYTF. The DNA for the CDR3 is TGTGCCAGCAGCGGGGCTCGAGGGGCTAGTGGCTACACCTTC.

The gene calls are TRBV10-2 and TRBJ2-3; D is possibly TRBD1 (6 bases). The CDR3 length is 17 residues. V was clipped by 4 bases and J by 0 bases, with 17 bases between them. Germline V gives CDR1 WSHSY, CDR2 SAAADI. CDR3 bases: TGCGCCAGCAGTGTTAATGTTGGGGGCTCTAGCACAGATACGCAGTATTTT. Protein: CASSVNVGGSSTDTQYF.

The rearrangement uses TRBV25-1 and TRBJ1-2; 7 nucleotides agree with TRBD1. V lost 8 bases to trimming and J lost 5 bases; unmatched junction nucleotides: 5. The CDR3 consists of 12 residues. CDR1 and CDR2 from the germline V gene are MGHDK and SYGVNS. The CDR3: CASRDRVYGYTF. CDR3 sequence (DNA): TGTGCCAGCCGAGACAGGGTATATGGCTACACCTTC.

The chain recombines TRBV6-5 with TRBJ2-3; 8 bases line up with TRBD1. Germline CDR1 reads MNHEY; CDR2 reads SVGAGI. This CDR3 comprises 15 residues. The V gene end was trimmed by 5 bases and the J gene end by 2 bases; junction bases not matched to a gene: 6. The CDR3 loop reads CASSPQGGDTDTQYF. For the CDR3, the DNA is TGTGCCAGCAGTCCACAGGGGGGAGACACAGATACGCAGTATTTT.

Details on this clone: The same CDR3 is also encoded by other DNA sequences in this sample. The chain is built from TRBV18 and TRBJ2-7; 10 bases are shared with TRBD1. CDR3 length: 14 residues. V dropped 2 bases and J dropped 4; count of bases not matched to a gene: 2. Germline loops: CDR1 KGHSH, CDR2 LQKENI. This chain's CDR3 is CASSPDRGRYEQYF. CDR3 nucleotide sequence: TGTGCCAGCTCACCAGACAGGGGGCGATACGAGCAGTACTTC.

The V gene is TRBV2, the J gene TRBJ1-2; D is uncertain. Germline lookup yields CDR1 SNHLY and CDR2 FYNNEI. The CDR3 length is 13 residues. Trimming took off 3 bases at V and 2 bases at J, with 7 bases between the two ends. In DNA form, the CDR3 reads TGTGCCAGCAGTGAGACCTTGAACTATGGCTACACCTTC. This translates into CASSETLNYGYTF.

The chain carries TRBV7-9 and TRBJ2-7; the match to TRBD1 covers 9 bases. The CDR3 loop spans 16 amino acids. The V gene's germline CDR1 is SEHNR and CDR2 FQNEAQ (reference sequence). Germline trimming cut 5 bases from V and 2 bases from J; bases unmatched to any gene: 10. CDR3 nucleotide sequence: TGTGCCAGCAGCCCAGGGGGTCGGGACAGGGCCTACGAGCAGTACTTC. This gives the protein CASSPGGRDRAYEQYF. The full variable domain, in which reference TRBV7-9 and TRBJ2-7 provide the parts outside the CDR3, is DTGVSQNPRHKITKRGQNVTFRCDPISEHNRLYWYRQTLGQGPEFLTYFQNEAQLEKSRLLSDRFSAERPKGSFSTLEIQRTEQGDSAMYLCASSPGGRDRAYEQYFGPGTRLTVT.

A single count supports this clone. The rearrangement joins TRBV28 to TRBJ1-1; TRBD1 agrees at 9 bases. This CDR3 is built from 14 residues. Unmatched junction bases numbered 6, after V lost 5 bases and J lost 5 bases. CDR1 is MDHEN, CDR2 SYDVKM, per germline. Here the CDR3 reads CASSHRGRGTEAFF. In DNA, the CDR3 is TGTGCCAGCAGTCACAGGGGGCGCGGAACTGAAGCTTTCTTT.

Of note for this clone: The identical CDR3 is also encoded by other nucleotide sequences in the sample. This chain uses TRBV9 with TRBJ2-7; perhaps TRBD1 as D (5 bases). Trimming took off 1 base at V and 6 bases at J, with 14 bases between the two ends. This CDR3 is 14 amino acids long. The germline V gene has CDR1 SGDLS and CDR2 YYNGEE. CDR3 in amino acids: CASSVTSGSSEQYF. The DNA of the CDR3 is TGTGCCAGCAGCGTAACGTCAGGGTCGAGCGAGCAGTACTTC.

The chain employs TRBV6-5 and TRBJ1-2; D is ambiguous. Germline CDR1 MNHEY, CDR2 SVGAGI. The CDR3 has 15 residues. V lost 6 bases and J 0 bases, leaving 14 bases between the germline ends. CDR3 loop: CASSLYRASNYGYTF. The CDR3 DNA is TGTGCCAGCAGCCTTTACAGAGCTTCTAACTATGGCTACACCTTC.

As regards this clone: The sample has other DNA sequences that encode this CDR3 too. The chain employs TRBV9 and TRBJ2-7; D assignment may be TRBD1 or TRBD2 (5 bases each). Per the germline V gene, CDR1 is SGDLS and CDR2 is YYNGEE. This CDR3 contains 14 residues. The V end lost 0 bases, the J end lost 0 bases, and 7 bases lay between the germline ends. CDR3 sequence reads: CASSVVGASYEQYF. CDR3 DNA sequence: TGTGCCAGCAGCGTAGTCGGGGCCTCCTACGAGCAGTACTTC.

CDR3 DNA sequence: TGCGCCAGCAGCCAAGAAGGTAGGGGGCGGGATGGCTACACCTTC. Its protein is CASSQEGRGRDGYTF. The rearrangement joins TRBV4-3 to TRBJ1-2; 7 bases are a match to TRBD1. Trimming took 0 bases from V and 6 from J; bases not matched to a gene: 7. Germline V lookup: CDR1 LGHNA, CDR2 YSLEER. CDR3 length: 15 residues.

Regarding this clone: This CDR3 is also generated by other DNA sequences in the sample. The gene calls are TRBV10-3 and TRBJ2-7; D is ambiguous. The CDR3 is 11 residues long. Germline CDR1 is ENHRY and CDR2 is SYGVKD. V was shortened by 3 bases and J by 4 bases, with 4 bases between the two germline ends. CDR3: CAISDGYEQYF. The CDR3 coding sequence is TGTGCCATCAGTGACGGGTACGAGCAGTACTTC.